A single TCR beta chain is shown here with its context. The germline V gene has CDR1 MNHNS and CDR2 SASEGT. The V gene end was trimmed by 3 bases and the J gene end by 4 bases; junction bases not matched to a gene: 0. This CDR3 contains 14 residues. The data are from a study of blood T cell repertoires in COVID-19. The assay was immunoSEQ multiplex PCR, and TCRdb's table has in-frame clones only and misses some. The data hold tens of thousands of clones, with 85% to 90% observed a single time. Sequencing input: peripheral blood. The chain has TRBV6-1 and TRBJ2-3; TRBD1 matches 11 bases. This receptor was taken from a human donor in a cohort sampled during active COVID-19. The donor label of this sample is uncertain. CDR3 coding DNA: TGTGCCAGCAGTGAGGACAGGGGGCCAGATACGCAGTATTTT. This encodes CASSEDRGPDTQYF.